Following are 18 T cell receptor beta chains from one sample sequenced in a study of T cells in Graves' hyperthyroidism and ophthalmopathy. Researchers took RNA transcripts and amplified the TCR beta CDR3 regions from them. Primed by the HTBI set, a first-round RT-PCR was run on the TCR CDR3. Each CDR3 protein is one row after TCRdb ran MiXCR on the multiplex PCR reads. The profile shows 600,000 to 900,000 distinct CDR3 sequences, about 17% of them singletons. The specimen was blood. The receptors stem from a man aged 18 to 29 with Graves' hyperthyroidism.

This clonotype was found many times. The chain joins TRBV5-1 to TRBJ1-2, with a tentative D call TRBD1 (5 bases). Trimming took off 0 bases at V and 8 bases at J, with 14 bases between the two ends. This CDR3 region has 14 residues. Germline CDR1 and CDR2: SGHRS and YFSETQ. DNA of the CDR3: TGCGCCAGCAGCTTGGGGGGCGCGATTAACGGCTACACCTTC. As protein: CASSLGGAINGYTF.

This chain connects TRBV6-2 or TRBV6-3 to TRBJ2-5; 7 bases are a match to TRBD1. The V gene end was trimmed by 0 bases and the J gene end by 4 bases; junction bases not matched to a gene: 8. This CDR3 contains 16 residues. Germline CDR1 MNHEY, CDR2 SVGEGT. The CDR3 reads CASSYSTRDSPETQYF. The CDR3 DNA follows: TGTGCCAGCAGTTACTCGACTCGGGACAGCCCAGAGACCCAGTACTTC.

V is TRBV7-9 and J is TRBJ2-3, with D hard to call. Trimming pared 2 bases from V and 4 bases from J, leaving 10 bases between. The CDR3 is 14 residues long. Per the germline V gene, CDR1 is SEHNR and CDR2 is FQNEAQ (reference sequence). The chain's CDR3 is CASSLLLAADTQYF. Here the CDR3 DNA reads TGTGCCAGCAGCTTACTTTTGGCCGCAGATACGCAGTATTTT.

This clonotype was seen a few times. This chain uses TRBV10-1 with TRBJ2-7; 9 bases fit TRBD1. Unmatched junction bases numbered 7, after V lost 3 bases and J lost 7 bases. CDR3 size: 14 residues. Germline lookup yields CDR1 WNHNN and CDR2 SYGVQD (reference sequence). CDR3 sequence reads: CASSENRGPGEQYF. CDR3 bases: TGCGCCAGCAGTGAAAACAGGGGGCCGGGAGAGCAGTACTTC.

In its sample, this clonotype was seen a few times. The rearrangement joins TRBV11-3 to TRBJ1-1; D ambiguous. V was trimmed by 7 bases and J by 2 bases, leaving 11 bases between them. Germline V gene data show CDR1 as SGHNT and CDR2 as YENEEA. This CDR3 has 13 residues. This chain's CDR3 is CASKGKTNTEAFF. Here the CDR3 DNA reads TGTGCCAGCAAAGGGAAGACCAACACTGAAGCTTTCTTT.

The CDR3 loop is CAISETSGVTDTQYF. The CDR3 region has the DNA TGTGCCATCAGTGAGACTAGCGGGGTTACAGATACGCAGTATTTT. The chain carries TRBV10-3 and TRBJ2-3; 10 bases agree with TRBD2. Germline trimming cut 2 bases from V and 3 bases from J; bases unmatched to any gene: 2. The CDR3 spans 15 residues. Germline V gene sequence: CDR1 ENHRY, CDR2 SYGVKD.

As for this clonotype: A read error may account for a junction end that differs from germline. This sequence joins TRBV6-1 and TRBJ1-1; D is unresolved. CDR1 is MNHNS, CDR2 SASEGT, per germline. This CDR3 region has 12 residues. The CDR3 DNA follows: TGTGCCACCAGTAAGTTGAACACTGAAGCTTTCTTT. Its translation is CATSKLNTEAFF.

This clonotype was seen many times. CDR3 amino acids: CASSAPSYEQYF. CDR3 nucleotides: TGTGCCAGCAGCGCCCCCTCCTACGAGCAGTACTTC. This rearrangement joins TRBV7-2 to TRBJ2-7; D call uncertain. The length of the CDR3 is 12 residues. V was shortened by 5 bases and J by 0 bases, with 5 bases between the two germline ends. Per germline, CDR1 SGHTA and CDR2 FQGNSA.

This chain joins TRBV6-1 and TRBJ2-2; possibly TRBD2 for D (5 bases). There are 16 residues in the CDR3. The V and J ends lost 1 base and 4 bases respectively, with 13 bases between them. Germline V CDR1 and CDR2: MNHNS, SASEGT. CDR3 coding DNA: TGTGCCAGCAGTGAAGTGCGGGTGATAGGCACCGGGGAGCTGTTTTTT. Translated, it gives CASSEVRVIGTGELFF.

The sample holds many counts of this clonotype. This chain uses TRBV28 with TRBJ2-3, with TRBD1 matching over 7 bases. Germline V gene data show CDR1 as MDHEN and CDR2 as SYDVKM. CDR3 length: 15 amino acids. J gave up 1 base and V 5 bases, and 6 bases lay outside the gene matches. CDR3 coding DNA: TGTGCCAGCAGTCACCACAGGGGCGGCACAGATACGCAGTATTTT. It yields the protein CASSHHRGGTDTQYF.

The rearrangement joins TRBV28 to TRBJ1-6; D unclear. The V gene's germline CDR1 is MDHEN and CDR2 SYDVKM. V lost 4 bases, J lost 0 bases, and 16 bases lay in between. CDR3 length: 18 residues. The CDR3 region has the DNA TGTGCCAGCAGTTCTCTACGAGGCCCAAACTCCTATAATTCACCCCTCCACTTT. This translates into CASSSLRGPNSYNSPLHF.

In this sample, this clonotype turned up many times. The V call is TRBV3-1, the J call TRBJ2-1, with D unclear. The germline CDR1 and CDR2 sequences are LGHDT and YNNKEL (reference sequence). V was cut by 4 bases and J by 7 bases, with 17 bases left in between. This CDR3 region has 15 residues. The CDR3 DNA reads TGTGCCAGCAGCCCCTCCGCCTTTGTGGGAAATGAGCAGTTCTTC. The encoded protein is CASSPSAFVGNEQFF.

This clonotype was detected ten times or more. This chain uses TRBV27 with TRBJ2-7; D remains ambiguous. With 4 bases removed from V and 0 bases from J, the gap between germline ends came to 16 bases. The germline CDR1 and CDR2 sequences are MNHEY and SMNVEV (reference sequence). The CDR3 is 16 residues long. The CDR3 DNA reads TGTGCCAGCAGTTCCGACCTTTTCACGAGCTCCTACGAGCAGTACTTC. Translated, it gives CASSSDLFTSSYEQYF.

About this clonotype itself: Being one base from a much bigger clone, this may be a read error. The V gene is TRBV7-9, the J gene TRBJ2-7; tentatively, D is TRBD2 (7 bases). The CDR3 length is 15 residues. The V and J ends lost 5 bases and 2 bases respectively, with 16 bases between them. Germline CDR1 reads SEHNR; CDR2 reads FQNEAQ (reference sequence). CDR3 residues: CASSKGGGPAYEQYF. The DNA of the CDR3 is TGTGCCAGCAGCAAAGGGGGGGGTCCCGCCTACGAGCAGTACTTC.

The chain recombines TRBV6-2 or TRBV6-3 with TRBJ2-4; tentatively, D is TRBD1 (7 bases). In germline, CDR1 is MNHEY, CDR2 SVGEGT. This CDR3 has 13 residues. The ends were cut back, 5 bases at V and 9 bases at J, with 14 bases in the middle. The CDR3 spells CASSQQGTGIQYF. CDR3 in DNA: TGTGCCAGCAGTCAACAGGGGACTGGCATTCAGTACTTC.

The V call is TRBV9, the J call TRBJ1-4; no clear D. The CDR3 is 15 amino acids. Germline V lookup: CDR1 SGDLS, CDR2 YYNGEE. V shed 0 bases and J shed 3 bases, with 9 bases lying between them. The CDR3 DNA reads as TGTGCCAGCAGCGTAGGCGGTTCCCCTAATGAAAAACTGTTTTTT. Residues: CASSVGGSPNEKLFF.

Remarks on this clonotype: A read error may be the cause here, since a much bigger clone is one base away. The chain couples TRBV3-1 to TRBJ2-1; possible D gene TRBD2, 6 bases. CDR1 is LGHDT, CDR2 YNNKEL, per germline (reference sequence). CDR3 length: 16 residues. The CDR3 loop is CASSQAWRDSYNEQSF. The CDR3 coding sequence is TGTGCCAGCAGCCAAGCGTGGAGGGACTCCTACAATGAGCAGTCCTTC.

The V call is TRBV5-1, the J call TRBJ2-1; 8 positions agree with TRBD2. V trimming: 5 bases; J trimming: 9 bases; junction bases outside the gene matches: 10. The CDR3 spans 14 residues. The germline V gene has CDR1 SGHRS and CDR2 YFSETQ. CDR3 sequence reads: CASRSGSPRGEQFF. CDR3 in DNA: TGCGCCAGCAGGAGCGGGAGCCCAAGGGGTGAGCAGTTCTTC. The full variable domain, with the rest looked up from reference TRBV5-1 and TRBJ2-1, is KAGVTQTPRYLIKTRGQQVTLSCSPISGHRSVSWYQQTPGQGLQFLFEYFSETQRNKGNFPGRFSGRQFSNSRSEMNVSTLELGDSALYLCASRSGSPRGEQFFGPGTRLTVL.